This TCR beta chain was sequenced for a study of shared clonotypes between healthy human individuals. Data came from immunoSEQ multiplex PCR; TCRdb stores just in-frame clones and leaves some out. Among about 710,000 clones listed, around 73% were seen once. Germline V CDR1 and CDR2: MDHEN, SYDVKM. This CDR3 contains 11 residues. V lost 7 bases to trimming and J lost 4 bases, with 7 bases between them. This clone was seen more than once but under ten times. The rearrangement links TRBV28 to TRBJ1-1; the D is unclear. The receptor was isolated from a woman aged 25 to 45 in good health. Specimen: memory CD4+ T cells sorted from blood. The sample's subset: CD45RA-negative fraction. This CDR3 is CASTIGTEAFF. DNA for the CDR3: TGTGCCAGCACGATTGGCACTGAAGCTTTCTTT. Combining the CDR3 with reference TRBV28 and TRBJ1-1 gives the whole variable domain DVKVTQSSRYLVKRTGEKVFLECVQDMDHENMFWYRQDPGLGLRLIYFSYDVKMKEKGDIPEGYSVSREKKERFSLILESASTNQTSMYLCASTIGTEAFFGQGTRLTVV.